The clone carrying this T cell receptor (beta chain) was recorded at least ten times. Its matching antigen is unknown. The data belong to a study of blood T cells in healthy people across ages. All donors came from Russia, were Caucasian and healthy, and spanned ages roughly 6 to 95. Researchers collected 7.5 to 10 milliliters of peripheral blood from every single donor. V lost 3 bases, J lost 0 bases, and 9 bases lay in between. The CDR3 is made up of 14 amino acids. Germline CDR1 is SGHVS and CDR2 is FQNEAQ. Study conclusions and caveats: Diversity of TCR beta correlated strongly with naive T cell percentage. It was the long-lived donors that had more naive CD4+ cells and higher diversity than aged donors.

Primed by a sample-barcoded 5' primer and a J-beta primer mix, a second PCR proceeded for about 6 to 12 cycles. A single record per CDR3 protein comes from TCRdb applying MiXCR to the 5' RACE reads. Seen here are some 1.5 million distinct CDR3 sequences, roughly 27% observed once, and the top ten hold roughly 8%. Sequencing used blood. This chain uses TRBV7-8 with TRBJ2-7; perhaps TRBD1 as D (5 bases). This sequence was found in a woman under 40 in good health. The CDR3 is CASSFPDSSYEQYF. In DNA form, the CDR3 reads TGTGCCAGCAGCTTCCCCGACAGCTCCTACGAGCAGTACTTC.